These T cell receptor beta chains were read from a single sample in a study of tumor-infiltrating lymphocytes in primary liver carcinoma. TCRdb reprocessed the multiplex PCR reads via MiXCR and lists one record per CDR3 protein. The repertoire consists of approximately 330,000 distinct CDR3 sequences, with around three fifths occurring once and the leading ten covering 6.5%. Sequencing was carried out using peripheral blood. Receptors originate from a man aged 35-49 years with primary liver carcinoma and hepatitis B virus infection. Both conserved end residues are trimmed from each CDR3. Each record gives: clone size, V gene, D gene, J gene, CDR3 protein. A D gene is named only where the DNA matches it firmly. Part of the rows lack a size; the others show once, few, many or a class for expanded clones.

abundance: -
v_gene: TRBV4-1
d_gene: TRBD2
j_gene: TRBJ2-1
CDR3aa: ASSQDDTSGRVDEQF

abundance: -
v_gene: TRBV4-2
d_gene: -
j_gene: TRBJ2-1
CDR3aa: ASSQPYNEQF

abundance: many
v_gene: TRBV7-9
d_gene: -
j_gene: TRBJ2-7
CDR3aa: ASSSLPGAGPYEQY

abundance: few
v_gene: TRBV6-6
d_gene: -
j_gene: TRBJ2-2
CDR3aa: ASSSANIGELF

abundance: -
v_gene: TRBV20-1
d_gene: -
j_gene: TRBJ2-1
CDR3aa: SAQMHLGSSYNEQF

abundance: -
v_gene: TRBV11-3
d_gene: TRBD2
j_gene: TRBJ2-1
CDR3aa: ASSLDPTETGGRRQF

abundance: -
v_gene: TRBV11-2
d_gene: -
j_gene: TRBJ2-2
CDR3aa: VDGTGESTGELF

abundance: -
v_gene: TRBV12-3/TRBV12-4
d_gene: -
j_gene: TRBJ2-4
CDR3aa: ATSLSLAKNIQY

abundance: -
v_gene: TRBV4-3
d_gene: -
j_gene: TRBJ2-7
CDR3aa: ASSQEVLTYKHY

abundance: -
v_gene: TRBV10-1
d_gene: -
j_gene: TRBJ1-4
CDR3aa: ASSESWGGGEELF

abundance: -
v_gene: TRBV12-3/TRBV12-4
d_gene: -
j_gene: TRBJ2-1
CDR3aa: ANSPGAGTEQF

abundance: once
v_gene: TRBV10-3
d_gene: TRBD2
j_gene: TRBJ2-2
CDR3aa: AISGAGGVSTGELF

abundance: -
v_gene: TRBV6-1
d_gene: TRBD2
j_gene: TRBJ2-1
CDR3aa: ASSESSGNYNEQF

abundance: -
v_gene: TRBV11-2
d_gene: -
j_gene: TRBJ2-4
CDR3aa: ASTLRDGLAKNIQY

abundance: -
v_gene: TRBV11-2
d_gene: TRBD2
j_gene: TRBJ2-1
CDR3aa: ASRPGSRGGPYSEKF

abundance: few
v_gene: TRBV6-6
d_gene: -
j_gene: TRBJ1-5
CDR3aa: ASSLDKEFRQPQH

abundance: many
v_gene: TRBV6-6
d_gene: TRBD1
j_gene: TRBJ2-3
CDR3aa: ASSYLGTGGQDSTDTQY

abundance: many
v_gene: TRBV6-6
d_gene: TRBD2
j_gene: TRBJ2-1
CDR3aa: ASSGSGTRPREQF

abundance: -
v_gene: TRBV24-1
d_gene: TRBD1
j_gene: TRBJ2-3
CDR3aa: ATSAPDRADTQY

abundance: few
v_gene: TRBV7-9
d_gene: -
j_gene: TRBJ1-1
CDR3aa: ASSLVRVHTEAF

abundance: -
v_gene: TRBV10-3
d_gene: -
j_gene: TRBJ2-7
CDR3aa: AISELMPSTHEQY

abundance: -
v_gene: TRBV7-8
d_gene: -
j_gene: TRBJ1-1
CDR3aa: ASIPRGRTEAF

abundance: -
v_gene: TRBV11-2
d_gene: TRBD2
j_gene: TRBJ2-7
CDR3aa: ASSLGGGDGYEQY

abundance: -
v_gene: TRBV2
d_gene: TRBD2
j_gene: TRBJ2-6
CDR3aa: ASMLGLAGVSGANVLT

abundance: -
v_gene: TRBV5-1
d_gene: -
j_gene: TRBJ1-5
CDR3aa: ASSIGPRGISNQPQH